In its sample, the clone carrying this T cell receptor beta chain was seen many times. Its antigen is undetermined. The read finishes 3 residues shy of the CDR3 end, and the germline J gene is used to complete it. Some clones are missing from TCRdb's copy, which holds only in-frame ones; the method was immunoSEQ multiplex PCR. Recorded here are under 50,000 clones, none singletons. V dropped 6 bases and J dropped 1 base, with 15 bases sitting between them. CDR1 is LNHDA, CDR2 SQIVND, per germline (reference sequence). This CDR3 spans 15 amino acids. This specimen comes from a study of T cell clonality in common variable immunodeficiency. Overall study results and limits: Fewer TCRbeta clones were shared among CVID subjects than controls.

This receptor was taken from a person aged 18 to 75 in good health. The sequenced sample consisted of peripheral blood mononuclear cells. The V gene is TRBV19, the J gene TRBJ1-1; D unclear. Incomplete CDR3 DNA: TGTGCCAGTAGAATGGGAGGGCGGGAGAACACTGAA. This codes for CASRMGGRENTE. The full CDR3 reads CASRMGGRENTEAFF.